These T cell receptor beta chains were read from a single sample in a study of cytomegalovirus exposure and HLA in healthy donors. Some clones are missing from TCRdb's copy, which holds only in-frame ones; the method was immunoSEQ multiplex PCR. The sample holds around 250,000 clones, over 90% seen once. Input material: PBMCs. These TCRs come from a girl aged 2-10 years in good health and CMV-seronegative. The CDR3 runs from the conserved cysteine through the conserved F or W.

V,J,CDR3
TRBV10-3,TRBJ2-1,CAISPGQENEQFF
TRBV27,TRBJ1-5,CASSSGLGNQPQHF
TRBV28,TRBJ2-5,CASSLAQETQYF
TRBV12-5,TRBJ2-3,CASGLVPPLLAGGSLSTDTQYF
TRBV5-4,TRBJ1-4,CASSKGTTNEKLFF
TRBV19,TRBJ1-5,CASKPLQVLNQPQHF
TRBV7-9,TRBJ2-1,CASSPLLAGGPGEQFF
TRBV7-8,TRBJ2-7,CASSGTASSYEQYF
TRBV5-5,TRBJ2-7,CASSLTPSSYEQYF
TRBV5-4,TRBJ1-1,CASSRSGGAEAFF
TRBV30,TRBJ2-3,CAWSGVPGTDTQYF
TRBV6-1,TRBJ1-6,CASSGGQYEAYNSPLHF
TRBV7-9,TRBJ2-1,CASSLGQRGLGYNEQFF
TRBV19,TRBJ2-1,CASSIGGLSYNEQFF
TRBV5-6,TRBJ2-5,CASSAALDFGETQYF
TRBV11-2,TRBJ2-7,CASSPRTRGGSYEQYF
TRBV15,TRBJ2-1,CATSHQRLAEQFF
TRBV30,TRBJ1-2,CAWSVGTGGYGYTF
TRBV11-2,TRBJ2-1,CASSGGTDYSYNEQFF
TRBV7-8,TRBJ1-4,CASSPPGGIGEKLFF
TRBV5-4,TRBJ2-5,CASSTLAELKETQYF
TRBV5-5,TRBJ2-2,CASSSGGGVNTGELFF
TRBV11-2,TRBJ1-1,CASSLKGGGSIMNTEAFF
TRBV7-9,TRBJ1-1,CASSLDGTGGTEAFF